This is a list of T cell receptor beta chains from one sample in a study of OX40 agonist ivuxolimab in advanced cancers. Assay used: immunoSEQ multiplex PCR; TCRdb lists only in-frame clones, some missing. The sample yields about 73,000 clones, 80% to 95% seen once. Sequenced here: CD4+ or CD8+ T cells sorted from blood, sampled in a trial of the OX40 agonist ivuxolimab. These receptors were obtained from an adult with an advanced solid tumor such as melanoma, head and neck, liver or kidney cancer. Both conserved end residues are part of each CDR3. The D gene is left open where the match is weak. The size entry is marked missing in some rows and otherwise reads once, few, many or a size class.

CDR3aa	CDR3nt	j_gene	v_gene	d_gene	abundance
CASSLVTPDTQYF	TGTGCCAGCAGCTTAGTTACGCCAGATACGCAGTATTTT	TRBJ2-3	TRBV7-9	.	.
CASSLTSSSYEQYF	TGTGCCAGCAGCTTAACTAGCAGCTCCTACGAGCAGTACTTC	TRBJ2-7	TRBV7-9	.	.
CASSQPNYGYTF	TGTGCCAGCTCACAACCTAACTATGGCTACACCTTC	TRBJ1-2	TRBV18	.	.
CALSAGKGTYNSPLHF	TGTGCCCTTAGCGCCGGGAAAGGAACCTATAATTCACCCCTCCACTTT	TRBJ1-6	TRBV30	.	.
CASSPASSYEQYF	TGTGCCAGCTCGCCCGCCAGCTCCTACGAGCAGTACTTC	TRBJ2-7	TRBV18	.	.
CATERSSGRVGGTDTQYF	TGTGCCACCGAGCGAAGTAGCGGGAGGGTAGGGGGCACAGATACGCAGTATTTT	TRBJ2-3	TRBV10-3	TRBD2	.
CASSYRLADEQYF	TGTGCCAGCAGTTACAGGCTAGCGGACGAGCAGTACTTC	TRBJ2-7	TRBV6-5	TRBD2	once
CASSRGTVLGNEQFF	TGTGCCAGCAGTCGGGGGACGGTTTTGGGCAATGAGCAGTTCTTC	TRBJ2-1	TRBV2	.	.
CASTFTGTGLTGELFF	TGTGCCAGCACCTTCACCGGGACAGGACTTACCGGGGAGCTGTTTTTT	TRBJ2-2	TRBV5-6	TRBD1	.
CSVGGAGGEGETQYF	TGCAGCGTCGGGGGGGCCGGGGGCGAGGGAGAGACCCAGTACTTC	TRBJ2-5	TRBV29-1	TRBD2	.
CASTPGGQTQDTQYF	TGTGCCAGCACCCCTGGGGGACAGACCCAAGATACGCAGTATTTT	TRBJ2-3	TRBV27	TRBD1	.
CASSSGQGLEPQHF	TGTGCCAGCAGTTCCGGACAGGGGTTGGAGCCCCAGCATTTT	TRBJ1-5	TRBV28	TRBD1	.
CAWSGLRGAAGNTIYF	TGTGCCTGGAGTGGTCTAAGAGGGGCAGCAGGAAACACCATATATTTT	TRBJ1-3	TRBV30	.	.
CASSFTPRSGPSYEQYF	TGTGCCAGCAGCTTCACCCCTAGGAGCGGTCCTTCCTACGAGCAGTACTTC	TRBJ2-7	TRBV13	.	.
CASSQGRGPYEQYF	TGCGCCAGCAGCCAAGGACGTGGACCCTACGAGCAGTACTTC	TRBJ2-7	TRBV4-1	.	.
CASSQGGGHPETQYF	TGTGCCAGCAGCCAAGGTGGGGGTCATCCGGAGACCCAGTACTTC	TRBJ2-5	TRBV11-2	.	.
CASSPLALLGQPQHF	TGTGCCAGCTCACCACTTGCCCTATTGGGACAGCCCCAGCATTTT	TRBJ1-5	TRBV18	.	.
CASSSRGFKETQYF	TGTGCCAGCAGCTCCAGGGGGTTTAAAGAGACCCAGTACTTC	TRBJ2-5	TRBV5-6	TRBD1	.
CASSLKGGGGLGTDTQYF	TGTGCCAGCAGTTTAAAGGGCGGGGGGGGCCTGGGAACAGATACGCAGTATTTT	TRBJ2-3	TRBV27	TRBD2	.
CASSLTGLTDTQYF	TGTGCCAGCAGCTTGACAGGACTGACAGATACGCAGTATTTT	TRBJ2-3	TRBV5-5	.	.
CASSYPARGETQYF	TGTGCCAGCAGTTACCCCGCCAGGGGGGAGACCCAGTACTTC	TRBJ2-5	TRBV28	TRBD1	.
CASSDNIGTGNSGANVLTF	TGTGCCAGCAGTGATAACATAGGGACAGGGAACTCTGGGGCCAACGTCCTGACTTTC	TRBJ2-6	TRBV28	TRBD1	.
CASSSTGKNTGELFF	TGTGCCAGCAGTTCGACAGGGAAGAACACCGGGGAGCTGTTTTTT	TRBJ2-2	TRBV28	TRBD1	.
CASRRGVETQYF	TGCGCCAGCAGAAGGGGCGTAGAGACCCAGTACTTC	TRBJ2-5	TRBV10-1	.	.
CASSLWDRLQETQYF	TGTGCCAGCAGCTTATGGGACAGGCTACAAGAGACCCAGTACTTC	TRBJ2-5	TRBV11-2	TRBD1	once
CASSLGGTGNEKLFF	TGTGCCAGCAGCTTGGGGGGGACAGGGAATGAAAAACTGTTTTTT	TRBJ1-4	TRBV5-4	TRBD1	.
CASSPTRMTGELFF	TGTGCCAGCAGCCCCACAAGGATGACCGGGGAGCTGTTTTTT	TRBJ2-2	TRBV7-2	.	.
CASSENVGLGTGELFF	TGTGCCAGCAGTGAAAATGTTGGGTTAGGCACCGGGGAGCTGTTTTTT	TRBJ2-2	TRBV6-1	.	.
CASSPSDSFKQFF	TGTGCCAGCAGTCCCTCCGACAGTTTTAAGCAGTTCTTC	TRBJ2-1	TRBV28	.	.
CASSLIQGTQYF	TGTGCCAGCAGCCTCATCCAGGGTACGCAGTATTTT	TRBJ2-3	TRBV6-5	.	.
CASSLVGGSEQYF	TGCGCCAGCAGCTTGGTTGGGGGTTCCGAGCAGTACTTC	TRBJ2-7	TRBV5-1	.	.
CASRTRSRRDHNGNQPQHF	TGTGCCAGTAGGACGAGGTCCCGCCGGGACCACAATGGCAATCAGCCCCAGCATTTT	TRBJ1-5	TRBV19	.	.
CASSLSTLEPTEAFF	TGTGCCAGCAGCTTATCGACCCTTGAACCAACTGAAGCTTTCTTT	TRBJ1-1	TRBV7-2	.	.
CASSSRDRSYEQYF	TGTGCCAGCAGTAGCCGGGACAGATCCTACGAGCAGTACTTC	TRBJ2-7	TRBV27	TRBD1	.
CASGRDSQETQYF	TGTGCCAGCGGCCGGGACAGCCAAGAGACCCAGTACTTC	TRBJ2-5	TRBV11-1	TRBD1	.
CASSPAWDTEAFF	TGTGCCAGCTCGCCCGCCTGGGACACTGAAGCTTTCTTT	TRBJ1-1	TRBV18	.	.
CASSQPPIGTSISGELFF	TGCGCCAGCAGCCAGCCACCGATCGGGACTAGCATTTCCGGGGAGCTGTTTTTT	TRBJ2-2	TRBV4-3	TRBD2	.
CASSPWTPDQETQYF	TGTGCCAGCAGTCCTTGGACGCCTGACCAAGAGACCCAGTACTTC	TRBJ2-5	TRBV28	.	.
CASSDRTDPETQYF	TGTGCCAGCAGTGACCGGACAGACCCTGAGACCCAGTACTTC	TRBJ2-5	TRBV2	.	.
CASSMSVANNEQFF	TGTGCCAGTAGTATGAGCGTAGCCAACAATGAGCAGTTCTTC	TRBJ2-1	TRBV19	.	.
CASSSAGQTYANTGELFF	TGTGCCAGCAGCTCCGCAGGGCAGACCTACGCGAACACCGGGGAGCTGTTTTTT	TRBJ2-2	TRBV7-3	.	.
CASSYRTAGANVLTF	TGCGCCAGCAGCTACCGGACAGCTGGGGCCAACGTCCTGACTTTC	TRBJ2-6	TRBV5-1	.	.
CAVGGGATLYEQYF	TGTGCCGTCGGCGGGGGGGCGACCCTCTACGAGCAGTACTTC	TRBJ2-7	TRBV5-4	TRBD2	.
CAWSQGFANEKLFF	TGTGCCTGGAGCCAAGGGTTTGCTAATGAAAAACTGTTTTTT	TRBJ1-4	TRBV30	.	.
CASSHQTSGSSDTQYF	TGCGCCAGCAGCCACCAGACTAGCGGGAGTTCAGATACGCAGTATTTT	TRBJ2-3	TRBV5-1	TRBD2	.
CASSSQDQTTAYEQYF	TGTGCCAGCAGCTCACAGGACCAAACCACCGCCTACGAGCAGTACTTC	TRBJ2-7	TRBV21-1	.	.
CASSSPILAGGYNEQFF	TGTGCCAGCAGCTCGCCCATACTAGCGGGAGGATACAATGAGCAGTTCTTC	TRBJ2-1	TRBV7-9	TRBD2	.
CASSPGLAGQGEQFF	TGTGCCAGCAGCCCCGGGCTAGCGGGACAAGGTGAGCAGTTCTTC	TRBJ2-1	TRBV11-2	TRBD2	.
CSTVGTPNTEAFF	TGCAGCACCGTGGGGACACCGAACACTGAAGCTTTCTTT	TRBJ1-1	TRBV29-1	.	.
CASSPPPNEQFF	TGTGCCAGCTCACCACCCCCCAATGAGCAGTTCTTC	TRBJ2-1	TRBV18	.	.
CASSVGSSGANVLTF	TGTGCCAGCAGTGTTGGGAGCTCTGGGGCCAACGTCCTGACTTTC	TRBJ2-6	TRBV6-1	.	few
CATSRGQADYGYTF	TGTGCCACCAGCAGAGGACAGGCCGACTATGGCTACACCTTC	TRBJ1-2	TRBV15	.	.
CASSPSSGRDEQYF	TGTGCCAGCAGTCCCTCTAGCGGGAGAGACGAGCAGTACTTC	TRBJ2-7	TRBV2	TRBD2	.